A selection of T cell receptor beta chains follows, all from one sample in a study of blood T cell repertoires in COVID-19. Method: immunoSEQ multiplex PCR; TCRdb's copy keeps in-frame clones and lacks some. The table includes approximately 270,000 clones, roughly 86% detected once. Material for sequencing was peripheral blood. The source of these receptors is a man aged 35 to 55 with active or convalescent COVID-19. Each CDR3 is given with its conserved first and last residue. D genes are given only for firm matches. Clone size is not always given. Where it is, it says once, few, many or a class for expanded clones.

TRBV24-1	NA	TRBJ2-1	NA	CATSDQEGSLYNEQFF	TGTGCCACCAGTGATCAGGAGGGGTCGTTATACAATGAGCAGTTCTTC
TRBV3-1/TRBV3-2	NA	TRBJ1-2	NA	CASSPGREKANYGYTF	TGTGCCAGCAGCCCCGGGCGGGAAAAAGCTAACTATGGCTACACCTTC
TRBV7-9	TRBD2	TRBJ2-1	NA	CASSLTGRVAYNEQFF	TGTGCCAGCAGCTTAACCGGGAGGGTCGCCTACAATGAGCAGTTCTTC
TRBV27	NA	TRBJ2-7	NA	CASRSDSQHPYEQYF	TGTGCCAGCAGATCAGACAGTCAGCACCCCTACGAGCAGTACTTC
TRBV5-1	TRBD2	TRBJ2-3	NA	CASSLVAGGVSDTQYF	TGCGCCAGCAGCTTGGTAGCGGGCGGGGTGAGTGATACGCAGTATTTT
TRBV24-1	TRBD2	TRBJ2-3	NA	CATSALGLAPQYF	TGTGCCACCAGTGCCCTCGGACTAGCTCCCCAGTATTTT
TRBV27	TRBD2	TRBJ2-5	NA	CASSLTGLEYETQYF	TGTGCCAGCAGTTTAACGGGACTAGAGTACGAGACCCAGTACTTC
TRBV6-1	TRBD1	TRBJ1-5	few	CASSDLRQGNQPQHF	TGTGCCAGCAGTGACCTCAGACAGGGTAATCAGCCCCAGCATTTT
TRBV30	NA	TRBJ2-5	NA	CAMGRTRAQETQYF	TGTGCCATGGGGCGAACCAGGGCTCAAGAGACCCAGTACTTC
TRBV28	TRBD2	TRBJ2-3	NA	CASRDLADDTDTQYF	TGTGCCAGCAGAGACCTAGCGGATGACACAGATACGCAGTATTTT
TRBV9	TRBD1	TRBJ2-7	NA	CASSPRTGTEQYF	TGTGCCAGCAGCCCCCGGACAGGGACCGAGCAGTACTTC